These 8 T cell receptor beta chains were sequenced from one sample in a study of blood T cell repertoires in COVID-19. TCRdb's table, derived via immunoSEQ multiplex PCR, lists solely in-frame clones and lacks some. This sample yields about 310,000 clones, of which 85% to 90% are seen a single time; about 8.4% belongs to the top ten. The sequencing sample was made of PBMCs or T cells enriched from blood (not recorded which). Receptor source: a woman in her thirties who had recovered from COVID-19.

The V call is TRBV16, the J call TRBJ1-3, with 9 bases fitting TRBD1. The trim removed 4 bases at V and 3 bases at J, leaving 4 bases unmatched. This CDR3 region has 15 residues. Per germline, CDR1 KGHSY and CDR2 FQNENV. The CDR3: CASSPQGAIGNTIYF. The CDR3 nucleotides read TGTGCCAGCAGCCCACAGGGGGCTATTGGAAACACCATATATTTT.

This chain uses TRBV9 with TRBJ2-5; D remains ambiguous. Germline-derived CDR1 and CDR2 are SGDLS and YYNGEE. The CDR3 runs 14 residues. Trimming left V 4 bases short and J 1 base short, with 11 bases between. The CDR3: CASSPRLIQETQYF. The CDR3, as DNA: TGTGCCAGCAGCCCCCGACTGATCCAAGAGACCCAGTACTTC.

The chain combines TRBV5-1 with TRBJ2-7, with 12 bases lining up with TRBD2. CDR3 length: 16 residues. V shed 4 bases, J shed 0 bases, and the junction held 5 bases outside the gene matches. The germline V gene encodes CDR1 SGHRS and CDR2 YFSETQ. The CDR3 region is CASSGETSGSSYEQYF. The CDR3, as DNA: TGCGCCAGCAGCGGGGAGACTAGCGGGAGCTCCTACGAGCAGTACTTC.

J is TRBJ2-2 and V is TRBV5-1; D gene uncertain. The CDR3 contains 16 residues. Trimming removed 4 bases from V and 0 bases from J, with 13 bases in between. Germline values: CDR1 SGHRS, CDR2 YFSETQ. The CDR3 DNA reads as TGCGCCAGCAGCCAAGACTCGATTTCGAACACCGGGGAGCTGTTTTTT. It specifies CASSQDSISNTGELFF.

The chain uses TRBV4-1 and TRBJ1-2; the match to TRBD1 covers 10 bases. V shed 4 bases and J 1 base; nucleotides not matched to a gene: 9. Germline loops: CDR1 MGHRA, CDR2 YSYEKL. The CDR3 consists of 17 residues. The CDR3 DNA reads TGCGCCAGCAGCCCGCGTTGGGGGACAGGGGTTAACTATGGCTACACCTTC. Protein sequence: CASSPRWGTGVNYGYTF.

The chain employs TRBV11-2 and TRBJ2-1, with D hard to call. The V gene lost 3 bases and the J gene lost 15 bases, with 21 bases spanning the gap. Germline-derived CDR1 and CDR2 are SGHAT and FQNNGV. This CDR3 spans 14 amino acids. The CDR3 loop reads CASSFTPTDLGGFF. CDR3 coding DNA: TGTGCCAGCAGCTTCACCCCCACAGACCTGGGTGGGTTCTTC.

This chain connects TRBV19 to TRBJ1-2, with 9 nucleotides matching TRBD1. The CDR3 loop spans 14 amino acids. Germline CDR1 reads LNHDA; CDR2 reads SQIVND (reference sequence). V was pared by 6 bases and J by 2 bases, with 4 bases of the junction left unmatched. In DNA form, the CDR3 reads TGTGCCAGTAGACGGGACAGGGTAAACTATGGCTACACCTTC. It encodes CASRRDRVNYGYTF.

This rearrangement joins TRBV5-1 to TRBJ1-2; D remains unclear. This CDR3 spans 13 amino acids. Between the trimmed V and J ends, which lost 0 bases and 4 bases, there was a span of 7 bases. CDR1 and CDR2 (germline): SGHRS, YFSETQ. The CDR3 sequence is CASSLGSVYGYTF. The CDR3 region has the DNA TGCGCCAGCAGCTTGGGATCGGTCTATGGCTACACCTTC.